This T cell receptor beta chain was profiled in a study of blood T cell repertoires in COVID-19. CDR1 and CDR2 (germline): SGHTA, FQGTGA. V gave up 2 bases and J gave up 7 bases; unmatched junction bases: 6. The CDR3 has 15 residues. Clones were sequenced by immunoSEQ multiplex PCR, and TCRdb holds only the in-frame ones, with some missing. The table records some 300,000 clones, 88% of them present only once. Concerning this clone itself: The same CDR3 arises from other DNA sequences in this sample as well.

V is TRBV7-3 and J is TRBJ2-1; 9 nucleotides match TRBD2. Specimen: PBMCs or T cells enriched from blood (not recorded which). The TCR sequence derives from a woman in her sixties in a cohort exposed to, infected with or recovered from COVID-19 (not recorded which). CDR3: CASSLGLAGRNEQFF. The CDR3 nucleotides read TGTGCCAGCAGCTTAGGGCTAGCGGGGCGAAATGAGCAGTTCTTC.